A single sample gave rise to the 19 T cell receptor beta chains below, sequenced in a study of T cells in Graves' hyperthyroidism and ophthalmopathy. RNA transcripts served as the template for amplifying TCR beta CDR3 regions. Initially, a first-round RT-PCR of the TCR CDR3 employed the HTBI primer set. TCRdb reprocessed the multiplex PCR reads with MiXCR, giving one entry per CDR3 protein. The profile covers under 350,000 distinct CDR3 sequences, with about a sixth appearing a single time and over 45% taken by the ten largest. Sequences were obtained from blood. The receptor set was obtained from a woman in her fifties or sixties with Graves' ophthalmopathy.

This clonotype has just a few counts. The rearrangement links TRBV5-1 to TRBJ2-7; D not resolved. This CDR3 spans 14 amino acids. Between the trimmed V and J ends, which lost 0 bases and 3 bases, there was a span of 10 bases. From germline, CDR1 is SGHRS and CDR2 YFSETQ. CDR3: CASSLGWQDYEQYF. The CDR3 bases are TGCGCCAGCAGCTTGGGGTGGCAAGACTACGAGCAGTACTTC.

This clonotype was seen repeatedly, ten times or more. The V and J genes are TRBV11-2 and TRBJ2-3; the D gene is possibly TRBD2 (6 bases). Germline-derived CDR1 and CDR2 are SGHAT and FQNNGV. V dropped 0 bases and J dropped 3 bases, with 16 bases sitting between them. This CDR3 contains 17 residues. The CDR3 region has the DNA TGTGCCAGCAGCTTAGATCGTTTGGTACGGGGGACAGATACGCAGTATTTT. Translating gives CASSLDRLVRGTDTQYF.

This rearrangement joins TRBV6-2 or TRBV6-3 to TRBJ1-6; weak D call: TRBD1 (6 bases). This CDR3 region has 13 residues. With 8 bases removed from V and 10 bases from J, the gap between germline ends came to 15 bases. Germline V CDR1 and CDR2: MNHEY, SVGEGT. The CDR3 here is CASRGLGNSPLHF. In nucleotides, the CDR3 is TGTGCCAGCCGGGGGCTGGGCAACTCACCCCTCCACTTT.

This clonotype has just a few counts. The CDR3 reads CASSHLTAGNTIYF. The DNA of the CDR3 is TGTGCCAGCAGCCACCTGACGGCTGGAAACACCATATATTTT. The chain recombines TRBV7-8 with TRBJ1-3; unclear D gene. Per the germline V gene, CDR1 is SGHVS and CDR2 is FQNEAQ. This CDR3 spans 14 amino acids. Trimming stripped 5 bases from V and 2 bases from J, with 10 bases between.

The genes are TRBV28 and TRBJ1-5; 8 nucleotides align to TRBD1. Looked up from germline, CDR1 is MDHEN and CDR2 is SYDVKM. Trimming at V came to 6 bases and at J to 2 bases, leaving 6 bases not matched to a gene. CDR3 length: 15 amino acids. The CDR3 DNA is TGTGCCAGCAGCGGACAGGGAAGGGGCAATCAGCCCCAGCATTTT. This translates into CASSGQGRGNQPQHF.

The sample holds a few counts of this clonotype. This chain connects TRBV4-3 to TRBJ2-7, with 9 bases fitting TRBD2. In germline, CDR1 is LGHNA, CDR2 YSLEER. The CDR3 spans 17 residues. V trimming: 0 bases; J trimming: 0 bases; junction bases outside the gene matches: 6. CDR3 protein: CASSQDRPRGGSYEQYF. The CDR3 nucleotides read TGCGCCAGCAGCCAAGATCGACCGCGGGGGGGCTCCTACGAGCAGTACTTC.

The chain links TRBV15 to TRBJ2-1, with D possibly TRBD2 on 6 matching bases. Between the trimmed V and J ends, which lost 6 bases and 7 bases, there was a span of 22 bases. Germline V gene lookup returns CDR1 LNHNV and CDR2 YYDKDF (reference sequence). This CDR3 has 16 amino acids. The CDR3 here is CATRWEKAGSKNEQFF. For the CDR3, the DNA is TGTGCCACCAGGTGGGAGAAGGCGGGAAGTAAGAATGAGCAGTTCTTC. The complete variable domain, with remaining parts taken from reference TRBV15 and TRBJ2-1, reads DAMVIQNPRYQVTQFGKPVTLSCSQTLNHNVMYWYQQKSSQAPKLLFHYYDKDFNNEADTPDNFQSRRPNTSFCFLDIRSPGLGDTAMYLCATRWEKAGSKNEQFFGPGTRLTVL.

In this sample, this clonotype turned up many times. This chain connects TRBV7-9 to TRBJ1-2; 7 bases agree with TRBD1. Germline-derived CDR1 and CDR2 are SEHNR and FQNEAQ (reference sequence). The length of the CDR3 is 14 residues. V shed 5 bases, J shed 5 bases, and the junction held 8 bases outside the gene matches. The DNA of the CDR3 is TGTGCCAGCAGCGCGACAGGGAAAGGGTATGGCTACACCTTC. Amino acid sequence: CASSATGKGYGYTF.

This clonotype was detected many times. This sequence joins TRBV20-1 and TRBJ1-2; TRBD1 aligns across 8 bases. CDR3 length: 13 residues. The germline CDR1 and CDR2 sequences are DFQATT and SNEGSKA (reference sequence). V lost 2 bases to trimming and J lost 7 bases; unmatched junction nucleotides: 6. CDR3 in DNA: TGCAGTGCTAGACGGACAGGGCTGAGTGGCTACACCTTC. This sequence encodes CSARRTGLSGYTF.

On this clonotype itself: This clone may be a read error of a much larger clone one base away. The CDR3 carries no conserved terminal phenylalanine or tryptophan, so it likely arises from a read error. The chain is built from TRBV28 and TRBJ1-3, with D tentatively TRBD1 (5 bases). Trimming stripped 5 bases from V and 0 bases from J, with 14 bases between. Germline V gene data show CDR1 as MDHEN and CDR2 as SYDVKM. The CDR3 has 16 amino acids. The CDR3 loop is CASSPYGANSGNTIYL. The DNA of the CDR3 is TGTGCCAGCAGTCCTTATGGGGCTAACTCTGGAAACACCATATATCTT.

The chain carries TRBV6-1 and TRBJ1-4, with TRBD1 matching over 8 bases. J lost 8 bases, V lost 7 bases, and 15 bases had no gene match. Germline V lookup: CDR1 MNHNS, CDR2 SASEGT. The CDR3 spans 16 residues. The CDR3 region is CASTSLMTGDREKLFF. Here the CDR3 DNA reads TGTGCCAGCACCTCCTTAATGACAGGGGATCGCGAAAAACTGTTTTTT.

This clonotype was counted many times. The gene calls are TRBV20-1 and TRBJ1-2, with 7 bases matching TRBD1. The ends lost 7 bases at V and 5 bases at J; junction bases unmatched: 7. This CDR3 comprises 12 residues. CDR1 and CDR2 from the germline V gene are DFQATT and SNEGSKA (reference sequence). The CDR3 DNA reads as TGCAGTGGAGGAGGGGGCGATTATGGCTACACCTTC. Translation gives CSGGGGDYGYTF.

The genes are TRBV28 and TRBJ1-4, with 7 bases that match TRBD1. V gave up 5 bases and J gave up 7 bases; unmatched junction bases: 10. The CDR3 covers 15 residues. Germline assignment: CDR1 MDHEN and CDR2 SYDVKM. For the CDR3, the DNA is TGTGCCAGCAGTCGGACAGGTCTCAAGGGTGAAAAACTGTTTTTT. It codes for CASSRTGLKGEKLFF.

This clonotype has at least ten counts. CDR3 residues: CASCKTAMNTEAFF. The DNA for the CDR3 is TGTGCCAGCTGTAAGACAGCCATGAACACTGAAGCTTTCTTT. The V gene is TRBV6-1, the J gene TRBJ1-1; maybe TRBD1 (5 bases). CDR1 is MNHNS, CDR2 SASEGT, per germline. The CDR3 consists of 14 residues. Trimming stripped 8 bases from V and 0 bases from J, with 13 bases between.

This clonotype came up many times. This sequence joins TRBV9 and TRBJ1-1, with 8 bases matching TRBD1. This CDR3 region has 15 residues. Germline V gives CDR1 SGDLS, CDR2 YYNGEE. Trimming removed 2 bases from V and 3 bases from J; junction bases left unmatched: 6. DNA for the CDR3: TGTGCCAGCAGCGTTACTACAGGGGGACACACTGAAGCTTTCTTT. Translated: CASSVTTGGHTEAFF.

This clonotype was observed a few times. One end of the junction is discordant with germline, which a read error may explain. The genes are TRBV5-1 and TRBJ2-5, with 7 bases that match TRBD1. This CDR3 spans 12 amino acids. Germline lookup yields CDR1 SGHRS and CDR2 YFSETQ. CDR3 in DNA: TGCGCCAGCAGCTTGGGGGACAGAGAATTTAACTTC. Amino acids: CASSLGDREFNF.

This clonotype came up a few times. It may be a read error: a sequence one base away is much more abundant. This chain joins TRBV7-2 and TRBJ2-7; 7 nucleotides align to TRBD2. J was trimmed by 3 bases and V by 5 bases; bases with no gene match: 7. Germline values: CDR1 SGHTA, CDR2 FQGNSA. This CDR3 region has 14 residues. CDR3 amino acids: CASSRWTSDYEQYF. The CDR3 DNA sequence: TGTGCCAGCAGCCGATGGACTAGTGACTACGAGCAGTACTTC.

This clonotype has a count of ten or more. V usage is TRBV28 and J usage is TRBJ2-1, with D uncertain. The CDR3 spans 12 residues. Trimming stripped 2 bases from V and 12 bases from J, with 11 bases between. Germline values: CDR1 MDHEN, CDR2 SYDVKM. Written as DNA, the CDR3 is TGTGCCAGCAGTTTAGTAGGATTTGGGCAGTTCTTC. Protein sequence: CASSLVGFGQFF. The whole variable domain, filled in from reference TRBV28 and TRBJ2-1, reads DVKVTQSSRYLVKRTGEKVFLECVQDMDHENMFWYRQDPGLGLRLIYFSYDVKMKEKGDIPEGYSVSREKKERFSLILESASTNQTSMYLCASSLVGFGQFFGPGTRLTVL.

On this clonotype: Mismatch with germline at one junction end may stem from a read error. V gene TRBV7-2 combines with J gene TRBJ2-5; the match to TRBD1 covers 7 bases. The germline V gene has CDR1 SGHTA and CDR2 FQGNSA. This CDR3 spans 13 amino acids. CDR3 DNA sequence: TGCACCAGCAGCCAAGGGGGCGGAGAGACCCAGTACTTC. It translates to CTSSQGGGETQYF.